This TCR beta chain was obtained from a study of early T cells in non-severe SARS-CoV-2 infection. Study information: Sequencing used unsorted whole-blood bulk RNA, so chains lack pairing. Study-wide points: The study's VDJdb matching favored anti-spike CD8 responses and missed private and CD4 specificities.

Unique molecular identifiers were attached to individual cDNA molecules. TCRdb re-called the 5' RACE reads with MiXCR, one entry per CDR3 protein. The table has 69,000 or so distinct CDR3 sequences, more than 3.5% seen once. This clonotype was seen repeatedly, ten times or more. The target antigen is unknown. This CDR3 is built from 15 residues. Germline CDR1 reads SQVTM; CDR2 reads ANQGSEA. Deletions cut 6 bases from V and 3 bases from J, with 20 bases between. The origin of this receptor is an adult who was a healthcare worker with PCR-confirmed SARS-CoV-2 infection or an uninfected control (not recorded which). The donor label of this sample is uncertain. The sample was whole blood, taken at baseline. The V and J genes are TRBV29-1 and TRBJ1-1, with D tentatively TRBD1 (5 bases). The CDR3 nucleotides read TGCAGCGTCGCGTCGGGGTCGGGGGGTGACACTGAAGCTTTCTTT. Its protein product is CSVASGSGGDTEAFF.